This TCR beta chain was captured by sequencing in a study of response to subunit inactivated influenza vaccine. CDR3 length: 17 amino acids. J was trimmed by 4 bases and V by 4 bases; bases with no gene match: 4. CDR1 is SGHRS, CDR2 YFSETQ, per germline. A few counts support this clonotype. TCRdb re-called the RT-PCR reads with MiXCR, one entry per CDR3 protein. Here the sample spans fewer than 700,000 distinct CDR3 sequences, approximately 13% being singletons. The sequencing used PBMCs from blood, collected more than 35 days after vaccination. The V and J genes are TRBV5-1 and TRBJ2-2; 16 bases match TRBD2. The sequence was collected from a man aged 50 to 60 who received an inactivated influenza vaccine. CDR3 loop: CASSVGLAGGPTGELFF. The DNA of the CDR3 is TGCGCCAGCAGCGTGGGACTAGCGGGAGGGCCCACCGGGGAGCTGTTTTTT.